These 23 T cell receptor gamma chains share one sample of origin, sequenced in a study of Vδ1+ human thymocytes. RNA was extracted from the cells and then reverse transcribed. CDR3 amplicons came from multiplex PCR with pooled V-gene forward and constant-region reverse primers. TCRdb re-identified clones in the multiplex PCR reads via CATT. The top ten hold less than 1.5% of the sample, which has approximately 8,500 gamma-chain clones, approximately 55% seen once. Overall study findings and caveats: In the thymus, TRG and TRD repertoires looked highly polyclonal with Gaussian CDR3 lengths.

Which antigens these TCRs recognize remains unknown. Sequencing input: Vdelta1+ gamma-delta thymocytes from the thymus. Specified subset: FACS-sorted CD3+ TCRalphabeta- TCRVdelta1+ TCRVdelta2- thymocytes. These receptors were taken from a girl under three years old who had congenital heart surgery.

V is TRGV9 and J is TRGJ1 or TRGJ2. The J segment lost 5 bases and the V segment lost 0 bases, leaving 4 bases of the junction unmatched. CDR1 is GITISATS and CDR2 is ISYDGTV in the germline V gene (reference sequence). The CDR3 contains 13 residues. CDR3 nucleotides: TGTGCCTTGTGGGAGGTGCTAGATTATAAGAAACTCTTT. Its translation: CALWEVLDYKKLF.

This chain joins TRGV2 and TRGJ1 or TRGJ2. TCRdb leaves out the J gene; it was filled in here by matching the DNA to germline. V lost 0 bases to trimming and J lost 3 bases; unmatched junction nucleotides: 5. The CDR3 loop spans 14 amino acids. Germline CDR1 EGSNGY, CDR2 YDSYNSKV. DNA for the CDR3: TGTGCCACCTGGGACGGGCCCCCTTATTATAAGAAACTCTTT. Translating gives CATWDGPPYYKKLF.

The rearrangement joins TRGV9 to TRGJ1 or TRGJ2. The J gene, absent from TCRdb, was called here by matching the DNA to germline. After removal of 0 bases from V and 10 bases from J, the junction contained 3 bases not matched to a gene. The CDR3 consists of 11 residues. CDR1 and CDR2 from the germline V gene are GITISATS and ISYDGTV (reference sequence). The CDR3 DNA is TGTGCCTTGTGGGAGGTGGGGAAGAAACTCTTT. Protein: CALWEVGKKLF.

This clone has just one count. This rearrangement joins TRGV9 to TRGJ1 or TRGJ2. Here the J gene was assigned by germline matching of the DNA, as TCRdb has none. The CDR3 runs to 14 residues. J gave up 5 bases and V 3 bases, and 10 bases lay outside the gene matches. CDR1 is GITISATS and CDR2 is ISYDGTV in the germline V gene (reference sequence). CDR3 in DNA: TGTGCCTTGTGGGAGTTGTGGAGGGATTATAAGAAACTCTTT. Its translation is CALWELWRDYKKLF.

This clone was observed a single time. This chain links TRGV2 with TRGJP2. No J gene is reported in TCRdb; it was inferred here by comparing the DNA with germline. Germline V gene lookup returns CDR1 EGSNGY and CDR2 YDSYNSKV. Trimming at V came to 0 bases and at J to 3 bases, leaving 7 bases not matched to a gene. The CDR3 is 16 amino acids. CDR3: CATWDGLWGSDWIKTF. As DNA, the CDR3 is TGTGCCACCTGGGACGGGCTATGGGGTAGTGATTGGATCAAGACGTTT.

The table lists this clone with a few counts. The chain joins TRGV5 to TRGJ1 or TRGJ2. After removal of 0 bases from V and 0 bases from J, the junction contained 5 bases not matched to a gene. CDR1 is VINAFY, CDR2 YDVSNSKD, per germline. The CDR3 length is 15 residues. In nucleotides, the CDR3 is TGTGCCACCTGGGACAGGCGCCCGAATTATTATAAGAAACTCTTT. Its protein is CATWDRRPNYYKKLF.

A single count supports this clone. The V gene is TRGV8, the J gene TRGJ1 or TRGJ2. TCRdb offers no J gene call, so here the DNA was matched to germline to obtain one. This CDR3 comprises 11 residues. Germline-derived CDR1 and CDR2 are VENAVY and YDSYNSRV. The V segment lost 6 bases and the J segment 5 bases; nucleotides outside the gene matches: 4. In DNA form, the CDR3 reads TGTGCCACCTGGAGCGATTATAAGAAACTCTTT. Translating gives CATWSDYKKLF.

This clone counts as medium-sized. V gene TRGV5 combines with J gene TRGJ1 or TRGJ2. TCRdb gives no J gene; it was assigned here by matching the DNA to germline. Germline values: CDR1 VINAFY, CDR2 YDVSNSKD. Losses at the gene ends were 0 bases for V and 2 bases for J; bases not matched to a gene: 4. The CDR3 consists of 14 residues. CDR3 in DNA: TGTGCCACCTGGGACAGGCGGGATTATTATAAGAAACTCTTT. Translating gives CATWDRRDYYKKLF.

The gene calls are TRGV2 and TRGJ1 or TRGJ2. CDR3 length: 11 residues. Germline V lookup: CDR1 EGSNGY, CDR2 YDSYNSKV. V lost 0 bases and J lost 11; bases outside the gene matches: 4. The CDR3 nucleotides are TGTGCCACCTGGGACGGGCACCAGAAACTCTTT. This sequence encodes CATWDGHQKLF.

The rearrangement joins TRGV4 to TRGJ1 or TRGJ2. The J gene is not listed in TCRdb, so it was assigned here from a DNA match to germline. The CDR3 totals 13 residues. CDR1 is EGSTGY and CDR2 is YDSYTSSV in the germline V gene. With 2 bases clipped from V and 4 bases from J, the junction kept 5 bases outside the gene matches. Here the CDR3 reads CATWDAIYYKKLF. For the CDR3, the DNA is TGTGCCACCTGGGATGCTATCTATTATAAGAAACTCTTT.

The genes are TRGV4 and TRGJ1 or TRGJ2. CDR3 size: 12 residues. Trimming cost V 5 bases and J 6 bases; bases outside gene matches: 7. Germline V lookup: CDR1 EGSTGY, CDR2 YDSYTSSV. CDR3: CATWAGGYKKLF. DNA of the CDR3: TGTGCCACCTGGGCGGGGGGTTATAAGAAACTCTTT.

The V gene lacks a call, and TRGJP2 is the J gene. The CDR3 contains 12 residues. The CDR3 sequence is CATWDGDWIKTF. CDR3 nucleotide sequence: TGTGCCACCTGGGACGGAGATTGGATCAAGACGTTT.

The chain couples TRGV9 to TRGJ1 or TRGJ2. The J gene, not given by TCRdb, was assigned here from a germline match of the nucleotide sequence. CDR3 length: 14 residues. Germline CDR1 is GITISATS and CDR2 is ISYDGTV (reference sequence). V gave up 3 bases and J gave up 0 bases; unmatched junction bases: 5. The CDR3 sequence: CALWETANYYKKLF. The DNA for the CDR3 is TGTGCCTTGTGGGAGACCGCGAATTATTATAAGAAACTCTTT.

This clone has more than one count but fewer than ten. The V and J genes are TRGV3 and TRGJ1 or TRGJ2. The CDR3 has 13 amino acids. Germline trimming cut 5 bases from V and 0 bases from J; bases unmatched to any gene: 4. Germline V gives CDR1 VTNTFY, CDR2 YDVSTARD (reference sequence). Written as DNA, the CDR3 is TGTGCCACCTGGGCTTCGAATTATTATAAGAAACTCTTT. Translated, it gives CATWASNYYKKLF.

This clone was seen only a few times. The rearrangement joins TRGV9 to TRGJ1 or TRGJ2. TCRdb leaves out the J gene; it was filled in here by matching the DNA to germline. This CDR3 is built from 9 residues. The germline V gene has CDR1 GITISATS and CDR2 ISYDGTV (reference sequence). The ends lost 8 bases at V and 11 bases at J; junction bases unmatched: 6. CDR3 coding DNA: TGTGCCTTGTCAGTTGAGAAACTCTTT. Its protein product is CALSVEKLF.

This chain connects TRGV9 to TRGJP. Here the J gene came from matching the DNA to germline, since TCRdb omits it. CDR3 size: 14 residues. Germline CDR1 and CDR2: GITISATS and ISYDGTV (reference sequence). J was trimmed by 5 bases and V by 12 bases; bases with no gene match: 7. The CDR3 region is CATNEELGKKIKVF. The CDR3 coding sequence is TGTGCCACCAACGAAGAGTTGGGCAAAAAAATCAAGGTATTT.

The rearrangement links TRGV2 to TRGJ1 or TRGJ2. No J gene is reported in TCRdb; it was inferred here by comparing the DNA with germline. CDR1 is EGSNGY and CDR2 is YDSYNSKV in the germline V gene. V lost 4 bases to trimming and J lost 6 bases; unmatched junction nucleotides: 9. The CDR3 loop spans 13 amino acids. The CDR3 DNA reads TGTGCCACCTGGGAGGGGCATAGTTATAAGAAACTCTTT. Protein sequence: CATWEGHSYKKLF.

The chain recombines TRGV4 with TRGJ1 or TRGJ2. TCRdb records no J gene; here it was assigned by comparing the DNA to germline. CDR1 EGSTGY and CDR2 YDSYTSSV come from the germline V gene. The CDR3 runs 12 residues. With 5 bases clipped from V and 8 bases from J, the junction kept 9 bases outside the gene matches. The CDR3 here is CATWVGWHKKLF. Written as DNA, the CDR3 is TGTGCCACCTGGGTGGGATGGCATAAGAAACTCTTT.

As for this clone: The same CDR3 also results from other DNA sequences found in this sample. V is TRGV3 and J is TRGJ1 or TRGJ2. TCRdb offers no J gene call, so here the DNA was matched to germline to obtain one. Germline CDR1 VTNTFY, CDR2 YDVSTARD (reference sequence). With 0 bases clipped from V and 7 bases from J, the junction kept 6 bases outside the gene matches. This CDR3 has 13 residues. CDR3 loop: CATWDRLGYKKLF. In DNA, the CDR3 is TGTGCCACCTGGGACAGGCTTGGCTATAAGAAACTCTTT.

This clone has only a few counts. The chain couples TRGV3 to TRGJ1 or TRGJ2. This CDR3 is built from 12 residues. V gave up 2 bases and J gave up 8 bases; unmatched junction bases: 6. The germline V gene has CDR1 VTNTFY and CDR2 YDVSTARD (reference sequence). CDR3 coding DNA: TGTGCCACCTGGGACACAAACAATAAGAAACTCTTT. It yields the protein CATWDTNNKKLF.

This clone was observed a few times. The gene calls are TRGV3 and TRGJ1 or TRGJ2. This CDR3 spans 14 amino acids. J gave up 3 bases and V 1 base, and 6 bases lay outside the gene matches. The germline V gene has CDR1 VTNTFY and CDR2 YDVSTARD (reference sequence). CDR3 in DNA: TGTGCCACCTGGGACAGCCGCCCTTATTATAAGAAACTCTTT. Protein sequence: CATWDSRPYYKKLF.

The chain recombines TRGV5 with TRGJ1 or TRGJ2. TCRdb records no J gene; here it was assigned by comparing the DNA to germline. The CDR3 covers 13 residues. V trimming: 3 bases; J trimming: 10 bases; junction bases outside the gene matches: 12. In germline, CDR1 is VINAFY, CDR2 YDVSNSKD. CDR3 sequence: CATWDGPVRKKLF. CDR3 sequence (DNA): TGTGCCACCTGGGACGGACCGGTGAGGAAGAAACTCTTT.

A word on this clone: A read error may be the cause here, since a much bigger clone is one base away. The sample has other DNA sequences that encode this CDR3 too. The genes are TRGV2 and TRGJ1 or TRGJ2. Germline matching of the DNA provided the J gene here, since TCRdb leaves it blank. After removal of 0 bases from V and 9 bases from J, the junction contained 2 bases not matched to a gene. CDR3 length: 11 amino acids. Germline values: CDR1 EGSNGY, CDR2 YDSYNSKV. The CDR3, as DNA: TGTGCCACCTGGGACGGGGGTAAGAAACTCTTT. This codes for CATWDGGKKLF.